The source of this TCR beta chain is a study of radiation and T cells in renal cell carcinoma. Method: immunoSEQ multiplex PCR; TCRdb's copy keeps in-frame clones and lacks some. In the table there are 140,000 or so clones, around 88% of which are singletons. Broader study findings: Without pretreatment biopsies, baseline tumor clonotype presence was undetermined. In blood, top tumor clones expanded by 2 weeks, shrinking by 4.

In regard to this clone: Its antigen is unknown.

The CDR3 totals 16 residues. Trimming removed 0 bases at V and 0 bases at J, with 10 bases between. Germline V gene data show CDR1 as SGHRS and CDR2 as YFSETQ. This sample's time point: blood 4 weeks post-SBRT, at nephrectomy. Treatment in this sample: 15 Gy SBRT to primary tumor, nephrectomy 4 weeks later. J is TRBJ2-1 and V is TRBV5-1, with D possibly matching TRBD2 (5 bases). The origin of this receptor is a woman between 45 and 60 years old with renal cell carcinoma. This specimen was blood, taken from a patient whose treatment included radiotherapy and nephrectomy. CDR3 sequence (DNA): TGCGCCAGCAGCTTGGTTAGCGTGGGCTCCTACAATGAGCAGTTCTTC. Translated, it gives CASSLVSVGSYNEQFF.